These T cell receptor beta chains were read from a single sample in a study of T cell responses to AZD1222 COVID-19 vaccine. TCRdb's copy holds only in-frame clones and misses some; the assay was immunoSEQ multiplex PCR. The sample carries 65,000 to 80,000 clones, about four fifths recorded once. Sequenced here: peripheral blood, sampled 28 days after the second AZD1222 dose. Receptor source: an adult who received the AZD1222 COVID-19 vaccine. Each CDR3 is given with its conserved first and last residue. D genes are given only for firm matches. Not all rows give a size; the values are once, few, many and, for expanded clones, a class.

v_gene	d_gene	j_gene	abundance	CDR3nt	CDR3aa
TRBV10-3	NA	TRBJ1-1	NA	TGTGCCATCAGTGGCAGATCCTCGAACACTGAAGCTTTCTTT	CAISGRSSNTEAFF
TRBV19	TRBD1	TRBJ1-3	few	TGTGCCAGTAGCCAGGACAGGGGGCAAGGAAACACCATATATTTT	CASSQDRGQGNTIYF
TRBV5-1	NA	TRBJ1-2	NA	TGCGCCAGCAGCTTGGAATCCAGGGGCTATGGCTACACCTTC	CASSLESRGYGYTF
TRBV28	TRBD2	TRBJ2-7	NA	TGTGCCATCCGACGGACTAGCACCACCTACGAGCAGTACTTC	CAIRRTSTTYEQYF
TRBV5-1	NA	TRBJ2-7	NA	TGCGCCAGCAAAGAGGTGAGCTCCTACGAGCAGTACTTC	CASKEVSSYEQYF
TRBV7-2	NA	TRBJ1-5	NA	TGTGCCAGCAGCTTAGGTGCGGTCAATCAGCCCCAGCATTTT	CASSLGAVNQPQHF
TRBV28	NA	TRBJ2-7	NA	TGTGCCAGCAGTTCGGGGACGGGACGGAAGAAGGCGAAGGCCTACGAGCAGTACTTC	CASSSGTGRKKAKAYEQYF
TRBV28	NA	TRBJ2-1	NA	TGTGCCAGCAGTTTGCAGGGGGGAAGCTCCTACAATGAGCAGTTCTTC	CASSLQGGSSYNEQFF
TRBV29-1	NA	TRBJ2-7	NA	TGCAGCGTTGAAGAAGAGTACAGCAGCTCCTACGAGCAGTACTTC	CSVEEEYSSSYEQYF
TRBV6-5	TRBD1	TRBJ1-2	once	TGTGCCAGCACGAGAGACAGGGGGAACTATGGCTACACCTTC	CASTRDRGNYGYTF
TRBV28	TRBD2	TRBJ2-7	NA	TGTGCCAGCAAAATTAGCGGGATGCCCACCTACGAGCAGTACTTC	CASKISGMPTYEQYF
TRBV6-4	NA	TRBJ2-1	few	TGTGCCAGCAGTGACTCTAACCGCGGATACGGGCTCAATGAGCAGTTCTTC	CASSDSNRGYGLNEQFF
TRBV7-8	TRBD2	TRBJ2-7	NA	TGTGCCAGCAGCTTAGTGGGACTAGCGGAACCCTACGAGCAGTACTTC	CASSLVGLAEPYEQYF
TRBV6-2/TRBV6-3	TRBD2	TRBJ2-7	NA	TGTGCCAGCAGTTACTCTCCGGGAACTAGCGGGAGTAGGAACTACGAGCAGTACTTC	CASSYSPGTSGSRNYEQYF
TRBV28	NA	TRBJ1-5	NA	TGTGCCAGCAGCCTAAGGGGCCGCGGCAATCAGCCCCAGCATTTT	CASSLRGRGNQPQHF
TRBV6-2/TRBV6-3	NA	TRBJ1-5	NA	TGTGCCAGCAGTATATACGGACTTATGGGAGGTCAGCCCCAGCATTTT	CASSIYGLMGGQPQHF
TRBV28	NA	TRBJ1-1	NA	TGTGCCAGCAGCCTTATGGGGTTGGGGACGACTGAAGCTTTCTTT	CASSLMGLGTTEAFF
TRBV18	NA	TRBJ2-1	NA	TGTGCCAGCTCACCACGGAGCGGGCCTTACAATGAGCAGTTCTTC	CASSPRSGPYNEQFF
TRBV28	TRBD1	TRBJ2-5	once	TGTGCCAGCACCCGAGGGGGCAGGGGCCAAGAGACCCAGTACTTC	CASTRGGRGQETQYF
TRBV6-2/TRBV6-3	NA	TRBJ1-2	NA	TGTGCCAGCAGTTACGGGTATAACTATGGCTACACCTTC	CASSYGYNYGYTF
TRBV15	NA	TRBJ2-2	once	TGTGCCACCAGCAGAGCCCCAGGGATTAACACCGGGGAGCTGTTTTTT	CATSRAPGINTGELFF
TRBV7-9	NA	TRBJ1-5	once	TGTGCCAGCAGCTTGGATAGGGGAGGAAATCAGCCCCAGCATTTT	CASSLDRGGNQPQHF
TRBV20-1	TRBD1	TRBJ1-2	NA	TGCAGTGCTAGTCCTCCGGGACAGGGGCGATCCTATGGCTACACCTTC	CSASPPGQGRSYGYTF
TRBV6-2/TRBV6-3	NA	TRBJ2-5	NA	TGTGCCAGCAGTTATGGAGGAGGGTCTCACCAAGAGACCCAGTACTTC	CASSYGGGSHQETQYF
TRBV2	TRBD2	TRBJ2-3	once	TGTGCCAGCAGTTCGGGGGGGCGCGCGGATACGCAGTATTTT	CASSSGGRADTQYF
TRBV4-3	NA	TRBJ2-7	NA	TGCGCCATTAGGCCCAGGTGGCAAACCCGAGGGGAGCAGTACTTC	CAIRPRWQTRGEQYF
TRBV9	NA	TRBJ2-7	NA	TGTGCCAGCAGCCCCCAAGGAGCCGGCTATCGCGAGCAGTACTTC	CASSPQGAGYREQYF
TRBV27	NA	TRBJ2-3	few	NA	CASSFLAGVGADTQYF
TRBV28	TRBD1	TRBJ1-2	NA	TGTGCCAGCAGTTTACGGGACAGTGCTAACTATGGCTACACCTTC	CASSLRDSANYGYTF
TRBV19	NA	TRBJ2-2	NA	TGTGCCAGTAGTATATGGGGGGCTGACACCGGGGAGCTGTTTTTT	CASSIWGADTGELFF
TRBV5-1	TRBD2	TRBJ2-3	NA	TGCGCCAGCAGCTCCCGACTAGCGGGAGGGCCTCTAACAGATACGCAGTATTTT	CASSSRLAGGPLTDTQYF
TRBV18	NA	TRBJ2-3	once	TGTGCCAGCTCACTGAATGAGCGGGATACGCAGTATTTT	CASSLNERDTQYF
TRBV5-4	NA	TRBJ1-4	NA	TGTGCCAGCAGCCTTCAGGGGAATGAAAAACTGTTTTTT	CASSLQGNEKLFF
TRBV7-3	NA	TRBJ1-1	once	TGTGCCAGCAGCTCGACTACGAACACTGAAGCTTTCTTT	CASSSTTNTEAFF
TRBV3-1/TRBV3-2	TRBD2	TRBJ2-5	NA	TGTGCCAGCAGCCAAGATGGTGGGCGGACTAGCGGGAGGAGATACGAAGAGACCCAGTACTTC	CASSQDGGRTSGRRYEETQYF
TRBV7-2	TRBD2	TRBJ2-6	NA	TGTGCCAGCAGCTTAAGCGGGAGTTCCCCTGGGGCCAACGTCCTGACTTTC	CASSLSGSSPGANVLTF
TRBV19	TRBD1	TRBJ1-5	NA	TGTGCCAGTAGCTTTATTCGGACAGGGGGCGATCAGCCCCAGCATTTT	CASSFIRTGGDQPQHF
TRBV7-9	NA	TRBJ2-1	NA	TGTGCCAGCAGCTTAGTTGTAGGGCACCATGAGCAGTTCTTC	CASSLVVGHHEQFF
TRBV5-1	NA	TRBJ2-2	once	TGCGCCAGCAGCTTCGGAGGGGGAGACGGCGGGGAGCTGTTTTTT	CASSFGGGDGGELFF
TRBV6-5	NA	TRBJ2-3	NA	TGTGCCAGCAGTTACGGGCTTAGAGATACGCAGTATTTT	CASSYGLRDTQYF
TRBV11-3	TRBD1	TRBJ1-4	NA	TGTGCCAGCAGCGACCAGGGACAGGGTGACGAAAAACTGTTTTTT	CASSDQGQGDEKLFF
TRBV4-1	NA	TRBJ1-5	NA	TGCGCCAGCAGCCAAGATGGAGGCGCGGGGCAGCCCCAGCATTTT	CASSQDGGAGQPQHF
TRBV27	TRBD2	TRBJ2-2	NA	TGTGCCAGCAGTCACTCTAGCGGGGGAAACACCGGGGAGCTGTTTTTT	CASSHSSGGNTGELFF
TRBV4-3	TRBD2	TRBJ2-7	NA	TGCGCCAGCAGCCAAGACCTGATAGCGGGAGGGTTCGAGCAGTACTTC	CASSQDLIAGGFEQYF
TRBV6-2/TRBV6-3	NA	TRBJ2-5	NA	TGTGCCAGCAGTTACCAGGACGGCAAAGAGACCCAGTACTTC	CASSYQDGKETQYF
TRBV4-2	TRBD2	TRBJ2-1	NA	TGTGCCAGCAGCCGCCCCGGGACTAGCGGGAGTCACGAGCAGTTCTTC	CASSRPGTSGSHEQFF
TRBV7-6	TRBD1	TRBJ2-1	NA	TGTGCCAGCAGCTCCGGACAGGGAAGTTCGAATGAGCAGTTCTTC	CASSSGQGSSNEQFF
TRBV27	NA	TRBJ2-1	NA	TGTGCCAGCAGTTTGGGTGTCTCGGGGTATGAGCAGTTCTTC	CASSLGVSGYEQFF
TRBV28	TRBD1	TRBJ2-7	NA	TGTGCCAGCAGTCAGGGGGTGAAGGAGTACTTC	CASSQGVKEYF
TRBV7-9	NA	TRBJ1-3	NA	TGTGCCAGCAGCTCCCCAGTGGTAGACACCATATATTTT	CASSSPVVDTIYF
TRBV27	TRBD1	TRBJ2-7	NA	TGTGCCAGCAGTTTGGGATCAGGACAGGTCTATTACGAGCAGTACTTC	CASSLGSGQVYYEQYF
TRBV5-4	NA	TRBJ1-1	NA	TGTGCCAGCAGCTACCAGGGAGGGAACACTGAAGCTTTCTTT	CASSYQGGNTEAFF
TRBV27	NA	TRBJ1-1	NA	TGTGCCAGCAGTTTAAGGGGCGGATGGAACACTGAAGCTTTCTTT	CASSLRGGWNTEAFF
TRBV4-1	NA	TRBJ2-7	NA	TGCGCCAGCAGCCAAGATATGACTGGCTCCTACGAGCAGTACTTC	CASSQDMTGSYEQYF
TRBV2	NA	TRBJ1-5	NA	TGTGCCAGCAGCCAGAGAAATCAGCCCCAGCATTTT	CASSQRNQPQHF